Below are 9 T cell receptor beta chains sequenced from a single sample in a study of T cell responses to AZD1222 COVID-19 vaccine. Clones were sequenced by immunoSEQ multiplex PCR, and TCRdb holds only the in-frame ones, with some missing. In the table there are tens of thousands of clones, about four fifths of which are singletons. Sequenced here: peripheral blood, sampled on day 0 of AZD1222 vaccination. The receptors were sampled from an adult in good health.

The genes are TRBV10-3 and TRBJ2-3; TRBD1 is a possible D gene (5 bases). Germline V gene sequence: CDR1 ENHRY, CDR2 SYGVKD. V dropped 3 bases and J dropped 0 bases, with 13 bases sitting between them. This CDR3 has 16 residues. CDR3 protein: CAISEPGQGSTDTQYF. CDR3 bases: TGTGCCATCAGTGAACCCGGGCAGGGAAGCACAGATACGCAGTATTTT.

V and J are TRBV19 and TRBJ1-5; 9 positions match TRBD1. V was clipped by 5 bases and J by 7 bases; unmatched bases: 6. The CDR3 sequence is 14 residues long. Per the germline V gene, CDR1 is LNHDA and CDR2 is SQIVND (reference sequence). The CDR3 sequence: CASSRDRVGQPQHF. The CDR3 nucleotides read TGTGCCAGTAGTCGGGACAGGGTGGGACAGCCCCAGCATTTT. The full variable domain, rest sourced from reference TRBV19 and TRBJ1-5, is DGGITQSPKYLFRKEGQNVTLSCEQNLNHDAMYWYRQDPGQGLRLIYYSQIVNDFQKGDIAEGYSVSREKKESFPLTVTSAQKNPTAFYLCASSRDRVGQPQHFGDGTRLSIL.

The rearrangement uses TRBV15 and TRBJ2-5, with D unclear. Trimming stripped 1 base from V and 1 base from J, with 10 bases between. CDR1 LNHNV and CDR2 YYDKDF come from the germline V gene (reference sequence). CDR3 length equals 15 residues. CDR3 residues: CATSRGQDGQETQYF. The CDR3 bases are TGTGCCACCAGCAGAGGGCAAGACGGCCAAGAGACCCAGTACTTC.

DNA of the CDR3: TGTGCCAGCAGTCCTCCGGGACAGGGTCGGTTCGGGGAGCTGTTTTTT. Translated, it gives CASSPPGQGRFGELFF. This rearrangement joins TRBV7-2 to TRBJ2-2; 9 bases map to TRBD1. CDR3 size: 16 residues. The germline V gene has CDR1 SGHTA and CDR2 FQGNSA. Trimming took 6 bases from V and 7 from J; bases not matched to a gene: 12.

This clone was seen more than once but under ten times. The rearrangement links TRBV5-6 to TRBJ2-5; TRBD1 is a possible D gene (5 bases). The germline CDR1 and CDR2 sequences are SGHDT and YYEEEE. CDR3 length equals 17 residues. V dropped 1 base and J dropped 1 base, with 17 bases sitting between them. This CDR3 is CASSLSPSRAPQETQYF. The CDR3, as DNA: TGTGCCAGCAGCTTGTCCCCGTCCAGGGCACCCCAAGAGACCCAGTACTTC.

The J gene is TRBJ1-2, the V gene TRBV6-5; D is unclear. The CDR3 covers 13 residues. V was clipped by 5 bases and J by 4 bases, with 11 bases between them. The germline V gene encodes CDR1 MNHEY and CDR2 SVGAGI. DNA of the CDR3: TGTGCCAGCAGTCGAGACAAACGCTATGGCTACACCTTC. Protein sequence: CASSRDKRYGYTF.

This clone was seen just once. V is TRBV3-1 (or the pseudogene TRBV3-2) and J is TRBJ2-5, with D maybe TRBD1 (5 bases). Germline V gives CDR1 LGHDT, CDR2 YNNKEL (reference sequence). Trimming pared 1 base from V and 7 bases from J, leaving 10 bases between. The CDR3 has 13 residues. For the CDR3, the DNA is TGTGCCAGCAGCCAAGGCAGGGATGGGACCCAGTACTTC. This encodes CASSQGRDGTQYF.

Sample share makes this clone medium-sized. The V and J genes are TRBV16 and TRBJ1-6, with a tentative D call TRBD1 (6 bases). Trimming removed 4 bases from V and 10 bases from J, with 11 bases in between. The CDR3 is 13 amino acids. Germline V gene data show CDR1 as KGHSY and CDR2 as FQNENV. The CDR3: CASSPGVNSPLHF. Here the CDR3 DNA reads TGTGCCAGCAGCCCAGGGGTAAACTCACCCCTCCACTTT.

Here the CDR3 DNA reads TGCGCCAGCAGCTCCCAGGGACTAGCGGGAGTAGGGACCGGGGAGCTGTTTTTT. Translated: CASSSQGLAGVGTGELFF. This chain connects TRBV5-1 to TRBJ2-2; 14 nucleotides agree with TRBD2. The junction had 9 bases not matched to a gene; V was cut back by 3 bases and J by 5 bases. This CDR3 contains 18 residues. Germline CDR1 reads SGHRS; CDR2 reads YFSETQ.